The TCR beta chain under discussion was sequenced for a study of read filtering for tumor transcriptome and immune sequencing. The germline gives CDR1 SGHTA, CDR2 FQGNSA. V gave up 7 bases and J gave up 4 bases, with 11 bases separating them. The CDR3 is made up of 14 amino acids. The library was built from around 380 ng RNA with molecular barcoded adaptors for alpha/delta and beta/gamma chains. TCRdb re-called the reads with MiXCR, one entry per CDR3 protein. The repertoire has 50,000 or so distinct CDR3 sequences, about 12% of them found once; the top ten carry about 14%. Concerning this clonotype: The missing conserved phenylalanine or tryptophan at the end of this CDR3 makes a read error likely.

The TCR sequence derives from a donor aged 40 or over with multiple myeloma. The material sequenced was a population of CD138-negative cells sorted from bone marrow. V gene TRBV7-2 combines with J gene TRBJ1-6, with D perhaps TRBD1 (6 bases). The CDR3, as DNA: TGTGCCAGCACCCGGGGACAATATAATTCACCCCTCCACTTG. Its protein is CASTRGQYNSPLHL.